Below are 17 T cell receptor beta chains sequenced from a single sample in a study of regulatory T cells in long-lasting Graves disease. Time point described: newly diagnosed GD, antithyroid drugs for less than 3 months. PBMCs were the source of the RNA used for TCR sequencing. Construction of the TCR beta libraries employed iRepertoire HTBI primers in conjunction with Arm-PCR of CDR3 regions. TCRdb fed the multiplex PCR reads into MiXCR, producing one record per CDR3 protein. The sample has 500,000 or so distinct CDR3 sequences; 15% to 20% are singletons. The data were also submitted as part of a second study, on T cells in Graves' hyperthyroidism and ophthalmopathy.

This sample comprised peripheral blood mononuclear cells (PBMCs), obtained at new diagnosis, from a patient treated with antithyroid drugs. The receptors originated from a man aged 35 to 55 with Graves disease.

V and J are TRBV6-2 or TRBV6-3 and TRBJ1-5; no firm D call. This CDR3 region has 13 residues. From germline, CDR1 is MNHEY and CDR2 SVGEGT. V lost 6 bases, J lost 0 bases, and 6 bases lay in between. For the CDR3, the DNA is TGTGCCAGCAGGGAGGTTAGCAATCAGCCCCAGCATTTT. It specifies CASREVSNQPQHF.

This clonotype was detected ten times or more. DNA for the CDR3: TGTGCCAGCAGTCCAAGGGCCCTCGAGCAGTACTTC. It yields the protein CASSPRALEQYF. The chain recombines TRBV28 with TRBJ2-7, with unresolved D. Germline CDR1 MDHEN, CDR2 SYDVKM. There are 12 residues in the CDR3. V lost 5 bases and J lost 6, with 11 bases in between.

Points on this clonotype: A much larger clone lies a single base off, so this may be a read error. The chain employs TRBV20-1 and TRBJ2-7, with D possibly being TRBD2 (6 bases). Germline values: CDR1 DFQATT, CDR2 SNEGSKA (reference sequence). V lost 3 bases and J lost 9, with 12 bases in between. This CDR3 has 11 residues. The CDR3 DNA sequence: TGCAGTGCTAGGGGCGGGGCCGGGCAGTACTTC. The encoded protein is CSARGGAGQYF.

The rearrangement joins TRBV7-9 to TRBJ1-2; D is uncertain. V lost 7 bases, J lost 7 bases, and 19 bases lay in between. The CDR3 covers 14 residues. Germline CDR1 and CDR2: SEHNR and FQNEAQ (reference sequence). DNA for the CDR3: TGTGCCAGCACCCTGTCGCTGAGGGAGGGTGGCTACACCTTC. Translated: CASTLSLREGGYTF.

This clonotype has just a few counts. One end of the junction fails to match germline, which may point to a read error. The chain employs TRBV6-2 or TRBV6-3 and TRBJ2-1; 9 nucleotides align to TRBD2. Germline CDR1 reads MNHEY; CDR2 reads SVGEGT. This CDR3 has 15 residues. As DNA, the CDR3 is TGTGCCAGCAGCTACTTCCCTAGCGGGGACAATGAGCAGTTCTTC. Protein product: CASSYFPSGDNEQFF.

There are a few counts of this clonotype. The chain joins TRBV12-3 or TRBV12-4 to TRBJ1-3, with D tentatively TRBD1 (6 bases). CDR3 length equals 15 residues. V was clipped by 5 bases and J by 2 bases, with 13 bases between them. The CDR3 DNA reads TGTGCCAGCAGTGCATACAGGGAACCTGGAAACACCATATATTTT. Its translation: CASSAYREPGNTIYF.

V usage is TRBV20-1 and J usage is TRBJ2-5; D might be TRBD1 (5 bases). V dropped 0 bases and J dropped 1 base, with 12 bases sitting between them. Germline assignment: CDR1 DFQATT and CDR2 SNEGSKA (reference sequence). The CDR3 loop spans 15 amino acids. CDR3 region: CSARDLRQSQETQYF. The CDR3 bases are TGCAGTGCTAGAGATTTGCGACAGTCCCAAGAGACCCAGTACTTC.

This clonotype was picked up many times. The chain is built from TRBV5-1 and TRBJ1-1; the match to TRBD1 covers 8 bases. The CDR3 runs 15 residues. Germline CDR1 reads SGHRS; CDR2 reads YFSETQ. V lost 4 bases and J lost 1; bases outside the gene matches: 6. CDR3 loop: CASSPWTGRNTEAFF. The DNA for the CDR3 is TGCGCCAGCAGCCCGTGGACAGGGCGGAACACTGAAGCTTTCTTT.

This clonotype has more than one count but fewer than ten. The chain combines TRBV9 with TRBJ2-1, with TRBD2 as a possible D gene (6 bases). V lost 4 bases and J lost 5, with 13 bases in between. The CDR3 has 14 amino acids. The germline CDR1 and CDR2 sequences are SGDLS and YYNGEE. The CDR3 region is CASSPRDFHNEQFF. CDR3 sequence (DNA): TGTGCCAGCAGCCCCCGGGACTTTCACAATGAGCAGTTCTTC.

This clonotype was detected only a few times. The CDR3 bases are TGCAGTGCTACCCCTAGCGGGAACTACAATGAGCAGTTCTTC. Translation: CSATPSGNYNEQFF. The chain is built from TRBV20-1 and TRBJ2-1; 9 bases are shared with TRBD2. The length of the CDR3 is 14 residues. V gave up 4 bases and J gave up 3 bases; unmatched junction bases: 4. Germline CDR1 is DFQATT and CDR2 is SNEGSKA (reference sequence).

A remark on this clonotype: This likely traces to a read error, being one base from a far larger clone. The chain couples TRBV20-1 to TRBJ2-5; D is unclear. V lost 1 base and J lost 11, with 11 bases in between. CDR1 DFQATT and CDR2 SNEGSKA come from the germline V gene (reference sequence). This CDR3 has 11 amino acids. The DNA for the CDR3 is TGCAGTGCTAGAGGTTACAATGAGCAGTACTTC. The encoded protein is CSARGYNEQYF.

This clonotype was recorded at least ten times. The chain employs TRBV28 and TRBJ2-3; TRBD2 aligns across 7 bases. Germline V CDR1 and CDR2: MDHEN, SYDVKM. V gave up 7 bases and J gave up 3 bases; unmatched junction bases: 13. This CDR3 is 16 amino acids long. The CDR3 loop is CASTLIGLGGTDTQYF. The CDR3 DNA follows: TGTGCCAGCACTCTAATCGGACTAGGAGGGACAGATACGCAGTATTTT.

The CDR3 protein is CASSVEPRGDPGYTF. For the CDR3, the DNA is TGTGCCAGCAGCGTAGAACCCCGGGGAGATCCTGGCTACACCTTC. The V call is TRBV9, the J call TRBJ1-2; the D is unclear. The CDR3 covers 15 residues. V lost 0 bases, J lost 7 bases, and 16 bases lay in between. Germline assignment: CDR1 SGDLS and CDR2 YYNGEE.

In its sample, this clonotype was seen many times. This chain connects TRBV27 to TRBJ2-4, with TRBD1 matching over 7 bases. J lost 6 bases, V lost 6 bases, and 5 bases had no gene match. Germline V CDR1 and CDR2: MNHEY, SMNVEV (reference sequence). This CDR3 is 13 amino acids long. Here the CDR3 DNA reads TGTGCCAGCAGAAAAGGGGGCGGAAACATTCAGTACTTC. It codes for CASRKGGGNIQYF.

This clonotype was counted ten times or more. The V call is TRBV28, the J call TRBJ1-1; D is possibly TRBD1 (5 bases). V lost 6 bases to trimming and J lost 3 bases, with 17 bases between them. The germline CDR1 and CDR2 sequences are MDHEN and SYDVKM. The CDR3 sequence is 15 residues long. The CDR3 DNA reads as TGTGCCAGCAGCCCTCCCAGATTCAGGGACACTGAAGCTTTCTTT. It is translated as CASSPPRFRDTEAFF.

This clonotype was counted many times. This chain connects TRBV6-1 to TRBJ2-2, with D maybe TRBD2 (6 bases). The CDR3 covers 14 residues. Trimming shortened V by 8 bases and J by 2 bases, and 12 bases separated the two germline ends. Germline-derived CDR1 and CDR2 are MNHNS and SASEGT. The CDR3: CASCLSGNTGELFF. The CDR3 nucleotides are TGTGCCAGCTGCCTTAGCGGAAACACCGGGGAGCTGTTTTTT.

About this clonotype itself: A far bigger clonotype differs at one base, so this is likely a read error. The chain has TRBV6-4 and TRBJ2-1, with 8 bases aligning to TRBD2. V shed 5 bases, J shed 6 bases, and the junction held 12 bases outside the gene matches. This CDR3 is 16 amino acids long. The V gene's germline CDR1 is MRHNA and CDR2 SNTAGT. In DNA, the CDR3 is TGTGCCAGCAGTTACACGACTAGCGAGAGTAGCAATGAGCAGTTCTTC. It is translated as CASSYTTSESSNEQFF.